Included here is one TCR beta chain sequence, with context. Per the study methods: Estimated nucleated cell counts came from reference gene primer amplification. Sequencing was performed with immunoSEQ multiplex PCR; in TCRdb, only in-frame clones are kept and a portion is missing. That table gives V, J and clone size, and the DNA gave D and trimming. This table has hundreds of thousands of clones, about nine tenths appearing once. The data derive from a study of blood T cell repertoires in COVID-19. At the level of the study: COVID-19 samples from acute and convalescent phases originated in the United States, Italy and Spain. PBMCs, B-cell-depleted T cells, or T cells were the source of the cDNA or gDNA that made up the material.

The CDR3 consists of 17 residues. The ends lost 4 bases at V and 2 bases at J; junction bases unmatched: 11. Germline values: CDR1 SGHRS, CDR2 YFSETQ. This clonotype was sampled from a woman in her thirties with active or convalescent COVID-19. V and J are TRBV5-1 and TRBJ2-3, with 9 bases identical to TRBD1. Sample: peripheral blood. The CDR3 region has the DNA TGCGCCAGCAGCCCCTCCTGGACAGGGGATAACACAGATACGCAGTATTTT. Protein: CASSPSWTGDNTDTQYF.